The present T cell receptor beta chain was sequenced within a study of blood T cell repertoires in COVID-19. Study details: The cDNA or gDNA used as material had been derived from T cells, B-cell-depleted T cells, or PBMCs.

Libraries were prepared by immunoSEQ multiplex PCR; TCRdb keeps only in-frame clonotypes and omits some of them. In the table there are hundreds of thousands of clones, 83% of which are singletons. Input material: peripheral blood. The sequence came from a woman between 45 and 65 years old with acute or convalescent COVID-19.

CDR3 sequence: CASSPRDSPYNEQFF. Here the CDR3 DNA reads TGTGCCAGCAGCCCCCGGGACAGCCCCTACAATGAGCAGTTCTTC. The chain combines TRBV11-1 with TRBJ2-1; TRBD1 aligns across 7 bases. Germline V gives CDR1 SGHAT, CDR2 FQDESV (reference sequence). CDR3 size: 15 residues. V was clipped by 5 bases and J by 2 bases; unmatched bases: 6.